This is a list of T cell receptor beta chains from one sample in a study of cytomegalovirus exposure and HLA in healthy donors. Using immunoSEQ multiplex PCR, the repertoire was profiled, and TCRdb retains in-frame clones only, with some absent. The table lists over 100,000 clones, around 70% of them singletons. The specimen sequenced was PBMCs. The receptors shown here come from a male donor in good health and CMV-seronegative. Both conserved end residues are part of each CDR3. D genes are given only for firm matches. Part of the rows lack a size; the others show once, few, many or a class for expanded clones.

j_call cdr3_length v_call d_call clone_size cdr3_nt cdr3_aa
TRBJ1-3 14 TRBV29-1 NA NA TGCAGCGCGTCGACAGAACTCTCTGGAAACACCATATATTTT CSASTELSGNTIYF
TRBJ2-5 14 TRBV6-5 TRBD1 NA TGTGCCAGCAGGGGTGGGACAGCCCGAGAGACCCAGTACTTC CASRGGTARETQYF
TRBJ2-7 14 TRBV28 TRBD1 NA TGTGCCAGCAGTCCCGGGACAGAGAGCTACGAGCAGTACTTC CASSPGTESYEQYF
TRBJ2-1 16 TRBV29-1 NA NA TGCAGCGTTGAAACTTCGAGAGGCGGGGTTCACAATGAGCAGTTCTTC CSVETSRGGVHNEQFF
TRBJ2-5 14 TRBV5-8 NA few TGTGCCAGCAGCCTCGGGGGAGAGAGCGAGACCCAGTACTTC CASSLGGESETQYF
TRBJ2-2 16 TRBV10-3 TRBD1 NA TGTGCCATCAGTATCACAGGGGGCCGGAACACCGGGGAGCTGTTTTTT CAISITGGRNTGELFF
TRBJ2-7 12 TRBV10-1 NA NA TGCGCCAGCAGTGAGCCCCCTTACGAGCAGTACTTC CASSEPPYEQYF
TRBJ2-3 15 TRBV7-2 NA NA TGTGCCAGCAGCTTAGGGGCAGCTATCACAGATACGCAGTATTTT CASSLGAAITDTQYF
TRBJ1-2 13 TRBV10-3 NA NA TGTGCCATCAGTGAAACAGAAAACTATGGCTACACCTTC CAISETENYGYTF
TRBJ2-7 11 TRBV2 TRBD2 NA TGTGCCGCCCGGGGAGGGCTCGAGCAGTACTTC CAARGGLEQYF
TRBJ2-5 16 TRBV9 NA NA TGTGCCAGCACCCGTGGGGGGGCCCCGACTGAAGGGACCCAGTACTTC CASTRGGAPTEGTQYF
TRBJ2-7 13 TRBV5-5 NA once TGTGCCAGCAGCCATCCCGCAGATCCGGGGAAGTACTTC CASSHPADPGKYF
TRBJ1-1 11 TRBV7-9 NA few TGTGCCAGCAGCTTAGTAACTGAAGCTTTCTTT CASSLVTEAFF
TRBJ2-5 16 TRBV6-1 TRBD1 NA TGTGCCAGCAGTGTTTCCGGGACAGGGGGTCAGGAGACCCAGTACTTC CASSVSGTGGQETQYF
TRBJ2-7 13 TRBV2 NA NA TGTGCCAGCAAAGGTGAGGGTACCTACGAGCAGTACTTC CASKGEGTYEQYF
TRBJ2-7 15 TRBV7-9 TRBD1 NA TGTGCCAGCAGCTTAGAAAGGACAGGGGTCTACGAGCAGTACTTC CASSLERTGVYEQYF
TRBJ1-4 15 TRBV21-1 NA few TGTGCCAGCAGCAATCCGGACAGTTTAAATGAAAAACTGTTTTTT CASSNPDSLNEKLFF
TRBJ1-4 15 TRBV30 TRBD1 NA TGTGCCTGGAGTCCCCCCGGGACAGCGTATGAAAAACTGTTTTTT CAWSPPGTAYEKLFF
TRBJ2-7 18 TRBV7-6 TRBD1 NA TGTGCCAGCAGCTTAGATCCGGGGAGGGGACAGGGCCTTCAGGAGCAGTACTTC CASSLDPGRGQGLQEQYF
TRBJ1-1 16 TRBV5-4 NA NA TGTGCCAGCAGCTTGGGTGTTAGACAAGAGAACACTGAAGCTTTCTTT CASSLGVRQENTEAFF
TRBJ2-5 16 TRBV5-1 TRBD1 once TGCGCCAGCAGCCCCTGGGCACAGGGGATCGGAGAGACCCAGTACTTC CASSPWAQGIGETQYF
TRBJ2-5 15 TRBV9 NA NA TGTGCCAGCAGCGTAGAAGGACTAGGGGGAGAGACCCAGTACTTC CASSVEGLGGETQYF
TRBJ2-7 18 TRBV5-3 TRBD2 NA TGTGCCAGAAGCTTGAGGTGTAGGGCTAGCGGAGGACGAGGCGAGCAGTACTTC CARSLRCRASGGRGEQYF
TRBJ2-7 15 TRBV7-2 TRBD2 NA TGTGCCAGCAGCTTAGTCAGCGGGAGTAGCTACGAGCAGTACTTC CASSLVSGSSYEQYF
TRBJ2-5 15 TRBV7-8 NA NA TGTGCCAGCAGCTCCATTAGGACAAGACAAGAGACCCAGTACTTC CASSSIRTRQETQYF
TRBJ2-3 13 TRBV10-2 NA few TGCGCCAGCAGTGAATCCCGTCCAGATACGCAGTATTTT CASSESRPDTQYF
TRBJ2-5 15 TRBV29-1 TRBD1 NA TGCAGCGTAGCCCCGGGACAGGGTTTCGGCGAGACCCAGTACTTC CSVAPGQGFGETQYF
TRBJ2-3 15 TRBV7-8 NA NA TGTGCCAGCAGCGGTGAGGGTGCCCACACAGATACGCAGTATTTT CASSGEGAHTDTQYF
TRBJ2-7 14 TRBV10-3 TRBD1 NA TGTGCCACCCGGCAGACAGGGGGACTCAACGAGCAGTACTTC CATRQTGGLNEQYF
TRBJ2-7 15 TRBV12-5 TRBD2 NA TGTGCTAGTGGTTTTGTAGCGGGGGGCCATTTCGAGCAGTACTTC CASGFVAGGHFEQYF
TRBJ2-5 14 TRBV11-2 NA few TGTGCCAGCAGCTTAGGGGAGTTGGGTACGGCCCAGTACTTC CASSLGELGTAQYF
TRBJ2-7 12 TRBV5-6 NA few TGTGCCAGCAGCTTGGGTGGAGGCGAGCAGTACTTC CASSLGGGEQYF
TRBJ2-7 13 TRBV7-6 TRBD1 NA TGTGCCAGCAGATCGGGACAGGTCTCACGGCAGTACTTC CASRSGQVSRQYF
TRBJ2-1 17 TRBV14 TRBD2 NA TGTGCCAGCAGCCAAGATCTCGGACTAGCGGGGATTAATGAGCAGTTCTTC CASSQDLGLAGINEQFF
TRBJ2-3 15 TRBV5-1 TRBD1 NA TGCGCCAGCAGCTCCCAGGGGGTAAGGACAGATACGCAGTATTTT CASSSQGVRTDTQYF
TRBJ1-3 16 TRBV28 NA NA TGTGCCAGCAGTTTAGGGGCAGTATACTCTGGAAACACCATATATTTT CASSLGAVYSGNTIYF
TRBJ2-1 14 TRBV6-6 NA NA TGTGCCAGCTGCTCCAGGGGATGGTGCGATGAGCAGTTCTTC CASCSRGWCDEQFF
TRBJ1-5 16 TRBV6-6 NA NA TGTGCCAGCAGTTACCCGGGGAGGGGGATCAATCAGCCCCAGCATTTT CASSYPGRGINQPQHF
TRBJ2-7 17 TRBV5-4 TRBD2 NA TGTGCCAGCAGCTTAATCTCCGGGACTAGCAGCCGCTACGAGCAGTACTTC CASSLISGTSSRYEQYF
TRBJ2-5 13 TRBV16 TRBD1 few TGTGCCAGCAGCCGGGACAGGGGAGAGACCCAGTACTTC CASSRDRGETQYF
TRBJ2-1 16 TRBV7-2 NA NA TGTGCCAGCAGCTTAGAGGCGGGACGCACATACAATGAGCAGTTCTTC CASSLEAGRTYNEQFF
TRBJ2-7 16 TRBV5-1 TRBD2 NA TGCGCCAGCACCCCAACTAGCGGCCAAAGCTCCTACGAGCAGTACTTC CASTPTSGQSSYEQYF
TRBJ1-3 14 TRBV14 NA NA TGTGCCAGCAGCCAAGTGGACGGGAGAGGCACCATATATTTT CASSQVDGRGTIYF
TRBJ1-3 14 TRBV4-2 NA NA TGTGCCAGCAGCCAAGATGAGGGTGGAAACACCATATATTTT CASSQDEGGNTIYF
TRBJ2-7 13 TRBV7-3 TRBD1 NA TGTGCCAGCAGCTCCTTCCGGGACAGCGAGCAGTACTTC CASSSFRDSEQYF
TRBJ2-7 14 TRBV28 NA NA TGTGCCAGCAGTTTAGGCCAGGGATACTACGAGCAGTACTTC CASSLGQGYYEQYF
TRBJ1-4 15 TRBV6-5 NA NA TGTGCCAGCAGAGATACCCAACACCCCAATGAAAAACTGTTTTTT CASRDTQHPNEKLFF
TRBJ2-5 17 TRBV21-1 NA NA TGTGCCACCCCAGGTCTTAGACTAGCTGTAAATCAAGAGACCCAGTACTTC CATPGLRLAVNQETQYF
TRBJ1-5 13 TRBV28 NA NA TGTGCCAGCAGTTTAATCGGCAATCAGCCCCAGCATTTT CASSLIGNQPQHF
TRBJ2-7 14 TRBV7-8 NA NA TGTGCCAGCAGCTTAGCGGGGGCGGCCTACGAGCAGTACTTC CASSLAGAAYEQYF
TRBJ1-5 16 TRBV28 TRBD1 NA TGTGCCAGCAGTCAACCGACAGGGATGAACAATCAGCCCCAGCATTTT CASSQPTGMNNQPQHF
TRBJ2-1 15 TRBV7-3 TRBD1 few TGTGCCAGCAGCTCCGGACAGGGAAACTACAATGAGCAGTTCTTC CASSSGQGNYNEQFF
TRBJ2-1 14 TRBV5-1 TRBD1 NA TGCGCCAGCAGCTTACAGGGGGCAGTGAATGAGCAGTTCTTC CASSLQGAVNEQFF
TRBJ2-5 17 TRBV18 NA NA TGTGCCAGCTCACCATTAATACAGGGTAGGACGCAAGAGACCCAGTACTTC CASSPLIQGRTQETQYF
TRBJ1-3 15 TRBV7-9 TRBD1 few TGTGCCAGCAGCACGAACAGGGGCTCGGGAAACACCATATATTTT CASSTNRGSGNTIYF